Following are 17 T cell receptor beta chains from one sample sequenced in a study of blood T cell repertoires in COVID-19. Here immunoSEQ multiplex PCR was the method, and the copy in TCRdb shows in-frame clones only, minus some. In the table there are roughly 250,000 clones, 85% to 90% of which are singletons. The sample taken for sequencing was PBMCs or T cells enriched from blood (not recorded which). The receptors were sampled from a man between 35 and 55 years old who had recovered from COVID-19.

The CDR3 loop is CASSVQQNYGYTF. In DNA, the CDR3 is TGTGCCAGCAGCGTACAACAAAACTATGGCTACACCTTC. The V call is TRBV9, the J call TRBJ1-2; D is ambiguous. The CDR3 spans 13 residues. V lost 1 base to trimming and J lost 2 bases, with 6 bases between them. Germline lookup yields CDR1 SGDLS and CDR2 YYNGEE.

The chain carries TRBV28 and TRBJ1-2; 10 nucleotides agree with TRBD1. The CDR3 is made up of 16 amino acids. In germline, CDR1 is MDHEN, CDR2 SYDVKM. With V trimmed by 6 bases and J by 6 bases, 13 bases remained unmatched. The CDR3 DNA sequence: TGTGCCAGCAGGAACCCGGGGACAGGGGTAGGGGATGGCTACACCTTC. Translating gives CASRNPGTGVGDGYTF.

V gene TRBV4-1 combines with J gene TRBJ2-1; 10 bases are a match to TRBD2. There are 17 residues in the CDR3. The junction had 12 bases not matched to a gene; V was cut back by 0 bases and J by 10 bases. Germline lookup yields CDR1 MGHRA and CDR2 YSYEKL. The CDR3 DNA sequence: TGCGCCAGCAGCCAAGAGGATACGAGCGGGAGGGCAGGAGAGCAGTTCTTC. Translation: CASSQEDTSGRAGEQFF.

The V gene is TRBV27, the J gene TRBJ1-1; D remains ambiguous. V was trimmed by 6 bases and J by 7 bases, leaving 15 bases between them. The CDR3 spans 13 residues. From germline, CDR1 is MNHEY and CDR2 SMNVEV (reference sequence). The CDR3 DNA reads TGTGCCAGCAGCCAGAGGGTTTTAGGTGAAGCTTTCTTT. The encoded protein is CASSQRVLGEAFF.

This chain joins TRBV10-1 and TRBJ2-7, with D perhaps matching TRBD1 (6 bases). The ends were cut back, 0 bases at V and 1 base at J, with 13 bases in the middle. Germline lookup yields CDR1 WNHNN and CDR2 SYGVQD (reference sequence). The CDR3 is 16 amino acids. DNA of the CDR3: TGCGCCAGCAGTGAGTCTTCAGGGGCCTGGTCCTACGAGCAGTACTTC. Its translation: CASSESSGAWSYEQYF.

The V and J genes are TRBV7-2 and TRBJ2-7; 8 nucleotides match TRBD1. CDR1 and CDR2 (germline): SGHTA, FQGNSA. The CDR3 consists of 16 residues. V was pared by 5 bases and J by 7 bases, with 16 bases of the junction left unmatched. The CDR3 region is CASSPPGGTGPREQYF. The CDR3 coding sequence is TGTGCCAGCAGCCCCCCGGGCGGGACAGGCCCCAGGGAGCAGTACTTC.

In this sample, this clone turned up once. The chain links TRBV19 to TRBJ1-1; TRBD1 aligns across 9 bases. The germline V gene encodes CDR1 LNHDA and CDR2 SQIVND (reference sequence). The CDR3 covers 16 residues. The J segment lost 4 bases and the V segment lost 4 bases, leaving 10 bases of the junction unmatched. The CDR3: CASSTTGQGLATEAFF. CDR3 sequence (DNA): TGTGCCAGTAGTACGACGGGACAGGGACTCGCCACTGAAGCTTTCTTT.

This rearrangement joins TRBV5-1 to TRBJ1-5; TRBD1 matches 7 bases. With V trimmed by 4 bases and J by 4 bases, 8 bases remained unmatched. There are 15 residues in the CDR3. Germline CDR1 and CDR2: SGHRS and YFSETQ. The CDR3 nucleotides are TGCGCCAGCAGCCCGGGAGGGACAGATAATCAGCCCCAGCATTTT. The encoded protein is CASSPGGTDNQPQHF.

This clone was observed a single time. The CDR3 loop is CASSQGQGNSPLHF. As DNA, the CDR3 is TGTGCCAGCAGCCAAGGACAGGGGAATTCACCCCTCCACTTT. The chain recombines TRBV7-9 with TRBJ1-6, with 9 bases fitting TRBD1. V lost 5 bases to trimming and J lost 7 bases; unmatched junction nucleotides: 3. Germline CDR1 is SEHNR and CDR2 is FQNEAQ (reference sequence). The CDR3 runs to 14 residues.

The chain joins TRBV18 to TRBJ1-5, with D unresolved. The V gene lost 0 bases and the J gene lost 3 bases, with 12 bases spanning the gap. The CDR3 is 16 amino acids. From germline, CDR1 is KGHSH and CDR2 LQKENI. The CDR3 DNA reads TGTGCCAGCTCACCACCGGGAGGGAAGGACAATCAGCCCCAGCATTTT. Protein sequence: CASSPPGGKDNQPQHF.

This clone was detected a few times. The genes are TRBV18 and TRBJ1-1; TRBD1 might be the D (5 bases). The germline gives CDR1 KGHSH, CDR2 LQKENI. V shed 0 bases and J shed 1 base, with 9 bases lying between them. CDR3 length: 15 amino acids. CDR3 DNA sequence: TGTGCCAGCTCACCACCCCCAGGGTGGAACACTGAAGCTTTCTTT. Translated, it gives CASSPPPGWNTEAFF.

The chain carries TRBV2 and TRBJ1-6; 9 bases are shared with TRBD1. The V gene end was trimmed by 0 bases and the J gene end by 7 bases; junction bases not matched to a gene: 1. The CDR3 runs 15 residues. Per the germline V gene, CDR1 is SNHLY and CDR2 is FYNNEI. The CDR3: CASSEAGTGNSPLHF. The CDR3 region has the DNA TGTGCCAGCAGTGAAGCGGGGACAGGGAATTCACCCCTCCACTTT. Using reference TRBV2 and TRBJ1-6 for the parts outside the CDR3, the full variable domain is EPEVTQTPSHQVTQMGQEVILRCVPISNHLYFYWYRQILGQKVEFLVSFYNNEISEKSEIFDDQFSVERPDGSNFTLKIRSTKLEDSAMYFCASSEAGTGNSPLHFGNGTRLTVT.

The rearrangement uses TRBV7-2 and TRBJ2-3; TRBD1 matches 8 bases. J was trimmed by 6 bases and V by 4 bases; bases with no gene match: 9. There are 15 residues in the CDR3. Looked up from germline, CDR1 is SGHTA and CDR2 is FQGNSA. The CDR3 here is CASSSHLQGADTQYF. The CDR3 DNA sequence: TGTGCCAGCAGCTCCCACCTGCAGGGGGCGGATACGCAGTATTTT.

This clone was seen once. This chain links TRBV19 with TRBJ2-1; D may be TRBD1 (6 bases). With 8 bases removed from V and 0 bases from J, the gap between germline ends came to 8 bases. Germline lookup yields CDR1 LNHDA and CDR2 SQIVND (reference sequence). This CDR3 is built from 13 residues. The CDR3 nucleotides read TGTGCCAGTTCGGACAGCTCCTACAATGAGCAGTTCTTC. Its protein product is CASSDSSYNEQFF. Variable domain in full (rest from reference TRBV19 and TRBJ2-1): DGGITQSPKYLFRKEGQNVTLSCEQNLNHDAMYWYRQDPGQGLRLIYYSQIVNDFQKGDIAEGYSVSREKKESFPLTVTSAQKNPTAFYLCASSDSSYNEQFFGPGTRLTVL.

The chain employs TRBV6-5 and TRBJ2-3; a weak D match, TRBD2 (5 bases). CDR3 length: 16 residues. Trimming stripped 0 bases from V and 1 base from J, with 11 bases between. Germline V CDR1 and CDR2: MNHEY, SVGAGI. The CDR3 is CASSYSVRARTDTQYF. In DNA form, the CDR3 reads TGTGCCAGCAGTTACTCGGTGAGGGCACGCACAGATACGCAGTATTTT.

The rearrangement uses TRBV6-2 or TRBV6-3 and TRBJ2-7; D is undetermined. V was clipped by 2 bases and J by 3 bases, with 11 bases between them. The length of the CDR3 is 14 residues. CDR1 and CDR2 from the germline V gene are MNHEY and SVGEGT. The CDR3 here is CASSYGDLNYEQYF. DNA of the CDR3: TGTGCCAGCAGTTACGGAGATCTTAACTACGAGCAGTACTTC.

The J gene is TRBJ2-1, the V gene TRBV27; the match to TRBD2 covers 7 bases. The germline gives CDR1 MNHEY, CDR2 SMNVEV (reference sequence). The CDR3 is 16 amino acids. V shed 6 bases, J shed 9 bases, and the junction held 17 bases outside the gene matches. The CDR3 DNA follows: TGTGCCAGCAGGCCTTGGGGGGGGGAGATACAAGGTGAGCAGTTCTTC. It codes for CASRPWGGEIQGEQFF.